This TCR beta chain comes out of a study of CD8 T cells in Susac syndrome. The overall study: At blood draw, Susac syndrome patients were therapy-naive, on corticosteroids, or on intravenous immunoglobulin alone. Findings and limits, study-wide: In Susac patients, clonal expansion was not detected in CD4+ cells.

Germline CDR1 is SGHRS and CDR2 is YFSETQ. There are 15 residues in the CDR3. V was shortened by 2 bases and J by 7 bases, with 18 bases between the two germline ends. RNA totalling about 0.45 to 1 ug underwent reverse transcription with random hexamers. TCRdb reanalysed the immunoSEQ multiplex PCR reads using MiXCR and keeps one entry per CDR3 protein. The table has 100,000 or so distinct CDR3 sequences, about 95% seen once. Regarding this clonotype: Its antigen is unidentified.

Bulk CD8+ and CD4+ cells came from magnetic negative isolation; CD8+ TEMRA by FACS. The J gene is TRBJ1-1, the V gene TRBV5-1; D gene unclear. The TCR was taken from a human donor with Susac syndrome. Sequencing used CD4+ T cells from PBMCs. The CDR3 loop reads CASSFDPGRRGEAFF. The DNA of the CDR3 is TGCGCCAGCAGCTTTGACCCCGGACGGCGCGGTGAAGCTTTCTTT.